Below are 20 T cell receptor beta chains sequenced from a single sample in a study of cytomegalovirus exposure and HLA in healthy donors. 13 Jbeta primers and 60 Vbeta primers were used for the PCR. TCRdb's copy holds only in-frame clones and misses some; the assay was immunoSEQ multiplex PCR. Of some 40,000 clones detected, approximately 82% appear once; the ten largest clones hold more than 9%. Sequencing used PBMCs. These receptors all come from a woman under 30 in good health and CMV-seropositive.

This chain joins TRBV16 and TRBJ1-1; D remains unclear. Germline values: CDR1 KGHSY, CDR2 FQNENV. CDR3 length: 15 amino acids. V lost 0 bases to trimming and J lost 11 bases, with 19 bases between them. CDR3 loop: CASSQSFQASDGAFF. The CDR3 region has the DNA TGTGCCAGCAGCCAATCATTCCAGGCTTCGGATGGGGCTTTCTTT.

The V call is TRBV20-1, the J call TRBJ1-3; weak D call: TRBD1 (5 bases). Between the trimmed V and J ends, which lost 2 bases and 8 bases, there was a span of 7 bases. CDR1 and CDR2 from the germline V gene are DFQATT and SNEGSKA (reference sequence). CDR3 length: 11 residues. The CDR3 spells CSARQGDTIYF. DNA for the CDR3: TGCAGTGCTAGACAGGGTGACACCATATATTTT.

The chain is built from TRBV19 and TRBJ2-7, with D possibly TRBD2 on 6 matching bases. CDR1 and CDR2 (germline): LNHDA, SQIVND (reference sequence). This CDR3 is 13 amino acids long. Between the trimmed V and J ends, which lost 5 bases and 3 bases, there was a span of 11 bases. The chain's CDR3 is CASSGGTFYEQYF. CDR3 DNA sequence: TGTGCCAGTAGTGGGGGGACCTTCTACGAGCAGTACTTC.

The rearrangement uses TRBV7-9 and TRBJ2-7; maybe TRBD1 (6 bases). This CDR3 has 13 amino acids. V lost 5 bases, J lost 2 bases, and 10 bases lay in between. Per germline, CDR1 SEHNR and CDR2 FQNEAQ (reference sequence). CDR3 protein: CASSLEGAYEQYF. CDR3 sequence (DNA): TGTGCCAGCAGCCTCGAGGGGGCCTACGAGCAGTACTTC.

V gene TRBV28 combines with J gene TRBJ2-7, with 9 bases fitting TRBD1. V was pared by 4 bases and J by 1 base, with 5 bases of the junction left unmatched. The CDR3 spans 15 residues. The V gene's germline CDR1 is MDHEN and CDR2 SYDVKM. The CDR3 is CASSSSGTGSYEQYF. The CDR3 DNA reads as TGTGCCAGCAGTTCGAGCGGGACAGGGTCCTACGAGCAGTACTTC.

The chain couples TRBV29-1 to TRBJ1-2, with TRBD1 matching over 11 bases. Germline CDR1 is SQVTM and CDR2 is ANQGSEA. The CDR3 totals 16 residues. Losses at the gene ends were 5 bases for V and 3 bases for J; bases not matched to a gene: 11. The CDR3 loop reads CSVPGTGGNKDYGYTF. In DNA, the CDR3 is TGCAGCGTTCCCGGGACAGGGGGAAATAAGGACTATGGCTACACCTTC.

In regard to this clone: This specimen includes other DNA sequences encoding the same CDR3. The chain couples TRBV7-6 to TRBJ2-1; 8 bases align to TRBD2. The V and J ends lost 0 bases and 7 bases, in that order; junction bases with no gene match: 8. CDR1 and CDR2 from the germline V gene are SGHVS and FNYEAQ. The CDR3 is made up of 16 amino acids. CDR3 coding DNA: TGTGCCAGCAGCTTAGCAAGTGCGGGGGGCTTAAATGAGCAGTTCTTC. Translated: CASSLASAGGLNEQFF.

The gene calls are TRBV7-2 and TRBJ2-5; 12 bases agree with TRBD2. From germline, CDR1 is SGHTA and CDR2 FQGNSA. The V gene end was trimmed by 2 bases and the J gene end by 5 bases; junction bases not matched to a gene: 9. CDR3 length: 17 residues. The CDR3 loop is CASSLSLAGGPGETQYF. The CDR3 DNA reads TGTGCCAGCAGCTTAAGTCTAGCGGGAGGGCCCGGTGAGACCCAGTACTTC.

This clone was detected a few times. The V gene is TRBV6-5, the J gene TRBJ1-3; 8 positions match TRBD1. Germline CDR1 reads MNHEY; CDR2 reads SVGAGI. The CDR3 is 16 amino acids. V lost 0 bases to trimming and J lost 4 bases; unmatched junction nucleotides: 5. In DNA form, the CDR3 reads TGTGCCAGCAGTTACTCGCGGCAGGGGGCAGGAAACACCATATATTTT. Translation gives CASSYSRQGAGNTIYF.

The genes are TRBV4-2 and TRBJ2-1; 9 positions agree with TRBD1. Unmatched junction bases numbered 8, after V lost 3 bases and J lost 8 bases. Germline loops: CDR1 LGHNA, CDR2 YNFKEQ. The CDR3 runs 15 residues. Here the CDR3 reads CASSQSGQGNYEQFF. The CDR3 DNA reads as TGTGCCAGCAGCCAGTCGGGACAGGGCAATTATGAGCAGTTCTTC.

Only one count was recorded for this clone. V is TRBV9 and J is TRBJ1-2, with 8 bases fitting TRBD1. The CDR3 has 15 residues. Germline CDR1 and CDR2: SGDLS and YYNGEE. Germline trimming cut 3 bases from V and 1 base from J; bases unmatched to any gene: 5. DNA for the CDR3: TGTGCCAGCAGCGAACGACAGGGGAATAACTATGGCTACACCTTC. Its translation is CASSERQGNNYGYTF.

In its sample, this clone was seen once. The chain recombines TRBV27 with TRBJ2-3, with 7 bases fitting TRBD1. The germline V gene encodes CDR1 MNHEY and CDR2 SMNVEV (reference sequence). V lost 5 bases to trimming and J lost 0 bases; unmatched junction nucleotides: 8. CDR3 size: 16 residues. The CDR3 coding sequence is TGTGCCAGCAGTCCAAGACAGGGATTAAGCACAGATACGCAGTATTTT. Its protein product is CASSPRQGLSTDTQYF.

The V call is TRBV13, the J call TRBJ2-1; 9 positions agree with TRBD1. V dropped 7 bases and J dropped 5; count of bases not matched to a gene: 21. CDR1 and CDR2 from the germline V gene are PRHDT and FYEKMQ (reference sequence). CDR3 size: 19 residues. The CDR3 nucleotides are TGTGCCAGCACCTCGCCGGGACAGGGAACCGAATGGGCCGACAATGAGCAGTTCTTC. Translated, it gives CASTSPGQGTEWADNEQFF.

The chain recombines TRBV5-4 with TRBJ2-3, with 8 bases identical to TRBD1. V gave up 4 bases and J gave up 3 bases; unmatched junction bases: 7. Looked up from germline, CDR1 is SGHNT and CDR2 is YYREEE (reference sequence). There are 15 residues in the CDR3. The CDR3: CASSHQGARTDTQYF. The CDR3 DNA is TGTGCCAGCAGCCATCAGGGGGCACGTACAGATACGCAGTATTTT.

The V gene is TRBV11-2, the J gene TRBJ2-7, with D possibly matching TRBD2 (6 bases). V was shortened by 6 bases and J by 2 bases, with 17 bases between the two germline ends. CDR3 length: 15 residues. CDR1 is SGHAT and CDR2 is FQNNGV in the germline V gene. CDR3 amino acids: CASRAGLIAPYEQYF. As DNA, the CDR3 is TGTGCCAGCAGGGCGGGGCTAATCGCCCCCTACGAGCAGTACTTC.

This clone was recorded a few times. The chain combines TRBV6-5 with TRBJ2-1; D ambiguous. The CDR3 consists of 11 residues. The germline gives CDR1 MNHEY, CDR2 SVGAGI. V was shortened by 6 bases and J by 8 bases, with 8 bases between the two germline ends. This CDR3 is CASSSTDEQFF. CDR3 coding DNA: TGTGCCAGCAGCTCCACTGATGAGCAGTTCTTC.

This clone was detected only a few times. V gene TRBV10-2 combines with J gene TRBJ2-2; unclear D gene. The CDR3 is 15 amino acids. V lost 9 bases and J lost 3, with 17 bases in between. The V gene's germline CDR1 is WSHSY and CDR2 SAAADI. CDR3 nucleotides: TGCGCCAGTCAGGCAGGCTCTATTTACACCGGGGAGCTGTTTTTT. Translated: CASQAGSIYTGELFF.

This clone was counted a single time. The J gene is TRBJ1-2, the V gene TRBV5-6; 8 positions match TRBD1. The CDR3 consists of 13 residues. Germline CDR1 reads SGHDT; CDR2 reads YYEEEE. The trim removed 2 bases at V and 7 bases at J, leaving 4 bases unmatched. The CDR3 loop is CASSFGQGGGYTF. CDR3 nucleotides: TGTGCCAGCAGCTTCGGACAGGGAGGTGGCTACACCTTC.

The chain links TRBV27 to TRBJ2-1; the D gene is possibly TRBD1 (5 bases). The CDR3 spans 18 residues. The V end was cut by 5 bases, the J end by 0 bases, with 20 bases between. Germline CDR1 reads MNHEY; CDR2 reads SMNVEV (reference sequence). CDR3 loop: CASSAPRVRTNSYNEQFF. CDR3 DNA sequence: TGTGCCAGCAGTGCCCCCCGCGTCCGGACAAACTCCTACAATGAGCAGTTCTTC.

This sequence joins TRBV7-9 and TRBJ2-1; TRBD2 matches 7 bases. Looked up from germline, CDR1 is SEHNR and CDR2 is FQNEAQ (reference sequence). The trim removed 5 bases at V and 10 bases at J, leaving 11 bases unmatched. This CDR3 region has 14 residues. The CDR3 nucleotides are TGTGCCAGCAGCCAGCGGGATCAAACCTACGAGCAGTTCTTC. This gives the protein CASSQRDQTYEQFF.